This TCR beta chain was captured by sequencing in a study of monozygotic twins with cystic fibrosis. This clone appeared a single time. Its specificity is unknown. The study, taken as a whole, reports: Low clonality (median roughly 0.0087) suggested a mostly naive repertoire.

The germline gives CDR1 SGHDN, CDR2 FVKESK. Trimming left V 4 bases short and J 0 bases short, with 9 bases between. The CDR3 length is 14 residues. Sequenced by immunoSEQ multiplex PCR; TCRdb stores in-frame clones only, minus some. The profile shows roughly 20,000 clones, around 97% of them singletons. V usage is TRBV14 and J usage is TRBJ1-2; D ambiguous. Sequenced: blood. The TCR sequence derives from a woman between 25 and 40 years old with cystic fibrosis. CDR3 in amino acids: CASSRPGANYGYTF. In DNA form, the CDR3 reads TGTGCCAGCAGCCGCCCAGGAGCTAACTATGGCTACACCTTC.